This TCR beta chain came from a study of cytomegalovirus exposure and HLA in healthy donors. PCR involved 60 Vbeta and 13 Jbeta primers. TCRdb keeps only in-frame clones here, not all; method: immunoSEQ multiplex PCR. This sample has 200,000 or so clones, with 65% to 80% found just once. The sequence was collected from a man aged 50 to 60 in good health and CMV-seronegative. Sequencing used PBMCs.

The CDR3 DNA follows: TGCGCCAGCAGCTTGGGTGCGGGACCCGGGACCGGGGAGCTGTTTTTT. It encodes CASSLGAGPGTGELFF. The chain employs TRBV5-1 and TRBJ2-2, with a weak D call TRBD2 (6 bases). The CDR3 loop spans 16 amino acids. The V end lost 0 bases, the J end lost 5 bases, and 14 bases lay between the germline ends. Germline CDR1 and CDR2: SGHRS and YFSETQ.